These 14 T cell receptor beta chains share one sample of origin, sequenced in a study of cytomegalovirus exposure and HLA in healthy donors. 60 Vbeta and 13 Jbeta primers were used in PCR. Assay: immunoSEQ multiplex PCR; the TCRdb copy retains only in-frame clones and omits some. The sample totals 130,000 or so clones. Sequencing used PBMCs. The receptors come from a man between 18 and 35 years old in good health and CMV-seronegative.

This chain uses TRBV7-9 with TRBJ2-2; unclear D gene. Germline CDR1 is SEHNR and CDR2 is FQNEAQ (reference sequence). The ends were cut back, 5 bases at V and 8 bases at J, with 12 bases in the middle. The CDR3 runs to 13 residues. CDR3 sequence (DNA): TGTGCCAGCAGCCCCCCGGTTCATGGGGAGCTGTTTTTT. It codes for CASSPPVHGELFF.

The V gene is TRBV11-3, the J gene TRBJ2-7; 7 bases map to TRBD2. This CDR3 spans 15 amino acids. Losses at the gene ends were 5 bases for V and 0 bases for J; bases not matched to a gene: 7. The germline V gene encodes CDR1 SGHNT and CDR2 YENEEA. The CDR3 loop is CASSTGRGSSYEQYF. CDR3 DNA: TGTGCCAGCAGCACAGGTCGCGGGAGCTCCTACGAGCAGTACTTC. Using reference TRBV11-3 and TRBJ2-7 for the parts outside the CDR3, the full variable domain is EAGVVQSPRYKIIEKKQPVAFWCNPISGHNTLYWYLQNLGQGPELLIRYENEEAVDDSQLPKDRFSAERLKGVDSTLKIQPAELGDSAVYLCASSTGRGSSYEQYFGPGTRLTVT.

The chain uses TRBV5-1 and TRBJ2-3; 8 nucleotides align to TRBD1. This CDR3 has 15 residues. V shed 0 bases, J shed 4 bases, and the junction held 4 bases outside the gene matches. CDR1 is SGHRS and CDR2 is YFSETQ in the germline V gene. The CDR3 sequence is CASSLGQGSPDTQYF. The CDR3 nucleotides read TGCGCCAGCAGCTTGGGACAGGGGAGCCCAGATACGCAGTATTTT.

V usage is TRBV6-1 and J usage is TRBJ1-5; D is uncertain. CDR3 length equals 15 residues. Looked up from germline, CDR1 is MNHNS and CDR2 is SASEGT. The V and J ends lost 6 bases and 3 bases respectively, with 15 bases between them. CDR3 sequence reads: CASRADMVTNQPQHF. The CDR3 DNA sequence: TGTGCCAGCAGAGCCGACATGGTAACCAATCAGCCCCAGCATTTT.

The rearrangement uses TRBV5-8 and TRBJ2-5, with 9 bases matching TRBD2. Germline CDR1 SGHTS, CDR2 YDEGEE. J gave up 5 bases and V 1 base, and 3 bases lay outside the gene matches. The CDR3 length is 14 residues. The CDR3 DNA sequence: TGTGCCAGCAGCTTGAGGACTAGCGCGGAGACCCAGTACTTC. This encodes CASSLRTSAETQYF.

This chain links TRBV9 with TRBJ1-5; no firm D call. CDR1 is SGDLS and CDR2 is YYNGEE in the germline V gene. The CDR3 runs to 14 residues. Trimming stripped 4 bases from V and 0 bases from J, with 8 bases between. The DNA of the CDR3 is TGTGCCAGCAGCCCCAGAGGTAGCAATCAGCCCCAGCATTTT. This encodes CASSPRGSNQPQHF.

The rearrangement joins TRBV9 to TRBJ2-1; 11 bases line up with TRBD2. This CDR3 comprises 16 residues. Germline CDR1 is SGDLS and CDR2 is YYNGEE. V was pared by 4 bases and J by 5 bases, with 8 bases of the junction left unmatched. This chain's CDR3 is CASSYRGSGGDNEQFF. The CDR3 DNA sequence: TGTGCCAGCAGCTACCGGGGTAGCGGGGGGGACAATGAGCAGTTCTTC.

J is TRBJ2-7 and V is TRBV7-9; 7 bases line up with TRBD1. Losses at the gene ends were 4 bases for V and 5 bases for J; bases not matched to a gene: 8. The CDR3 is 14 amino acids. Germline CDR1 is SEHNR and CDR2 is FQNEAQ (reference sequence). Written as DNA, the CDR3 is TGTGCCAGCAGCTCAACAGGGGAACGAAACGAGCAGTACTTC. This translates into CASSSTGERNEQYF.

The chain uses TRBV28 and TRBJ1-4; TRBD1 agrees at 9 bases. This CDR3 has 15 residues. Germline CDR1 MDHEN, CDR2 SYDVKM. Trimming took 3 bases from V and 8 from J; bases not matched to a gene: 7. Here the CDR3 DNA reads TGTGCCAGCAGTTTTCCTACAGGGGGCAGGGAAAAACTGTTTTTT. It encodes CASSFPTGGREKLFF.

J is TRBJ1-4 and V is TRBV7-9, with unresolved D. Looked up from germline, CDR1 is SEHNR and CDR2 is FQNEAQ (reference sequence). The V end was cut by 7 bases, the J end by 5 bases, with 11 bases between. This CDR3 region has 13 residues. The DNA of the CDR3 is TGTGCCAGCAACCGGGGTTTAAATGAAAAACTGTTTTTT. This codes for CASNRGLNEKLFF.

This sequence joins TRBV27 and TRBJ2-7, with unresolved D. Germline V gene sequence: CDR1 MNHEY, CDR2 SMNVEV (reference sequence). The CDR3 is 15 amino acids. Trimming took off 1 base at V and 2 bases at J, with 12 bases between the two ends. The CDR3 here is CASSLFSGQTYEQYF. The CDR3 coding sequence is TGTGCCAGCAGTTTATTCTCTGGGCAGACCTACGAGCAGTACTTC.

CDR3 amino acids: CASRNGTEAFF. CDR3 bases: TGTGCCAGTAGAAACGGCACTGAAGCTTTCTTT. The rearrangement links TRBV19 to TRBJ1-1; D unresolved. V lost 6 bases, J lost 4 bases, and 6 bases lay in between. There are 11 residues in the CDR3. Germline V gene data show CDR1 as LNHDA and CDR2 as SQIVND (reference sequence). Full variable domain (remainder filled in from reference TRBV19 and TRBJ1-1): DGGITQSPKYLFRKEGQNVTLSCEQNLNHDAMYWYRQDPGQGLRLIYYSQIVNDFQKGDIAEGYSVSREKKESFPLTVTSAQKNPTAFYLCASRNGTEAFFGQGTRLTVV.

The chain has TRBV7-8 and TRBJ1-6; 8 bases match TRBD1. Per the germline V gene, CDR1 is SGHVS and CDR2 is FQNEAQ. This CDR3 region has 18 residues. The V and J ends lost 5 bases and 0 bases, in that order; junction bases with no gene match: 9. The CDR3 bases are TGTGCCAGCAGCCCCTTCGGACAGGGCAGCTCCTATAATTCACCCCTCCACTTT. Translated: CASSPFGQGSSYNSPLHF.

J is TRBJ1-2 and V is TRBV6-5; TRBD1 agrees at 10 bases. Germline trimming cut 4 bases from V and 2 bases from J; bases unmatched to any gene: 7. From germline, CDR1 is MNHEY and CDR2 SVGAGI. The CDR3 loop spans 16 amino acids. CDR3 bases: TGTGCCAGCAGTTCCCGGGACAGGGGTTCCAACTATGGCTACACCTTC. Translated, it gives CASSSRDRGSNYGYTF.